One and the same sample provided the 9 T cell receptor beta chains below, sequenced in a study of T cell changes during pregnancy in multiple sclerosis. The assay was immunoSEQ multiplex PCR, and TCRdb's table has in-frame clones only and misses some. Seen here are 50,000 to 70,000 clones, 90% to 95% observed once, and the top ten hold 2% to 2.5%. Source: peripheral blood, taken in the third trimester of pregnancy. Receptors were obtained from a female donor in good health, enrolled as a control in a pregnancy study.

This rearrangement joins TRBV29-1 to TRBJ1-1; TRBD1 might be the D (5 bases). The CDR3 runs 13 residues. The V end lost 2 bases, the J end lost 7 bases, and 14 bases lay between the germline ends. CDR1 is SQVTM, CDR2 ANQGSEA, per germline. CDR3 sequence reads: CSVEIPGRGEAFF. In DNA form, the CDR3 reads TGCAGCGTTGAAATCCCAGGGCGGGGTGAAGCTTTCTTT. Complete variable domain (other parts from reference TRBV29-1 and TRBJ1-1): SAVISQKPSRDICQRGTSLTIQCQVDSQVTMMFWYRQQPGQSLTLIATANQGSEATYESGFVIDKFPISRPNLTFSTLTVSNMSPEDSSIYLCSVEIPGRGEAFFGQGTRLTVV.

The chain links TRBV9 to TRBJ1-3, with D hard to call. Germline V gives CDR1 SGDLS, CDR2 YYNGEE. Trimming cost V 0 bases and J 1 base, with 11 bases left between them. This CDR3 is built from 16 residues. Here the CDR3 DNA reads TGTGCCAGCAGCGTAGGTCAGCAGCGATCTGGAAACACCATATATTTT. Its translation is CASSVGQQRSGNTIYF.

This chain connects TRBV6-6 to TRBJ1-2; possible D gene TRBD1, 6 bases. The V and J ends lost 11 bases and 4 bases respectively, with 14 bases between them. Germline loops: CDR1 MNHNY, CDR2 SVGAGI (reference sequence). This CDR3 is built from 12 residues. Here the CDR3 DNA reads TGTGCCGCGGGGGGGCCGATCTATGGCTACACCTTC. Encoded protein: CAAGGPIYGYTF.

The V gene is TRBV5-3, the J gene TRBJ2-3; 14 nucleotides align to TRBD2. TRBV5-3 is an ORF, with its function uncertain. J gave up 0 bases and V 1 base, and 7 bases lay outside the gene matches. The CDR3 spans 19 residues. CDR3 residues: CARSLRTGTSGGSTDTQYF. CDR3 sequence (DNA): TGTGCCAGAAGCTTGCGGACCGGGACTAGCGGGGGTAGCACAGATACGCAGTATTTT.

The genes are TRBV5-5 and TRBJ1-4, with D possibly being TRBD1 (6 bases). Trimming took off 0 bases at V and 7 bases at J, with 16 bases between the two ends. CDR1 and CDR2 (germline): SGHKS, YYEKEE (reference sequence). The length of the CDR3 is 16 residues. CDR3 residues: CASSLDTDRIPEKLFF. CDR3 coding DNA: TGTGCCAGCAGCTTGGACACCGACAGGATACCTGAAAAACTGTTTTTT.

The table lists this clone with a count of one. The gene calls are TRBV7-9 and TRBJ2-7; TRBD2 is a possible D gene (5 bases). The CDR3 covers 14 residues. Germline assignment: CDR1 SEHNR and CDR2 FQNEAQ (reference sequence). V was clipped by 5 bases and J by 0 bases, with 11 bases between them. The CDR3 nucleotides are TGTGCCAGCAGCCCCCCCCGGGGCTCCTACGAGCAGTACTTC. It is translated as CASSPPRGSYEQYF.

CDR3 sequence: CATRTGNTEAFF. CDR3 DNA: TGTGCCACCAGGACGGGAAACACTGAAGCTTTCTTT. V usage is TRBV19 and J usage is TRBJ1-1; D is unresolved. The CDR3 is made up of 12 amino acids. Between the trimmed V and J ends, which lost 10 bases and 2 bases, there was a span of 11 bases. In germline, CDR1 is LNHDA, CDR2 SQIVND (reference sequence).

The chain couples TRBV7-2 to TRBJ2-1, with 9 bases that match TRBD2. J gave up 6 bases and V 2 bases, and 8 bases lay outside the gene matches. The CDR3 totals 16 residues. Germline loops: CDR1 SGHTA, CDR2 FQGNSA. CDR3 loop: CASSLMASGTLNEQFF. The CDR3 DNA reads TGTGCCAGCAGCTTAATGGCTAGCGGGACTCTCAATGAGCAGTTCTTC.

This clone is medium-sized (0.01 to 0.1%) in the sample. This CDR3 is CASSPSGAQPTGELFF. CDR3 sequence (DNA): TGTGCCAGCTCACCAAGCGGAGCCCAACCAACCGGGGAGCTGTTTTTT. The chain joins TRBV18 to TRBJ2-2; D is possibly TRBD2 (5 bases). This CDR3 contains 16 residues. The germline V gene has CDR1 KGHSH and CDR2 LQKENI. V lost 2 bases and J 5 bases, leaving 15 bases between the germline ends.